This T cell receptor (beta chain) was captured in a study of T-cell memory formation after mild COVID-19. About the study: TCR clustering was largely donor specific. Notes on the study in general: Contracting clones from day 15 to 85 had balanced CD4/CD8; later expanders favoured CD4+.

TCRdb passed the 5' RACE reads through MiXCR, listing each CDR3 protein once. This sample has hundreds of thousands of distinct CDR3 sequences, with more than 20% found just once. This clonotype was observed a few times. Its antigen remains unknown. Sequences were obtained from PBMCs or a T cell subset sorted from them (not recorded which). This receptor was taken from an adult woman who had mild COVID-19 (a few samples of this study predate the infection). Cell type and time point are not known.

The CDR3 loop reads CASSPGHGSYEQYF. The CDR3 DNA reads TGTGCCAGCTCACCGGGACACGGCTCCTACGAGCAGTACTTC. The V gene is TRBV18, the J gene TRBJ2-7; maybe TRBD1 (6 bases). CDR1 is KGHSH and CDR2 is LQKENI in the germline V gene. The CDR3 spans 14 residues. V gave up 3 bases and J gave up 0 bases, with 9 bases separating them.